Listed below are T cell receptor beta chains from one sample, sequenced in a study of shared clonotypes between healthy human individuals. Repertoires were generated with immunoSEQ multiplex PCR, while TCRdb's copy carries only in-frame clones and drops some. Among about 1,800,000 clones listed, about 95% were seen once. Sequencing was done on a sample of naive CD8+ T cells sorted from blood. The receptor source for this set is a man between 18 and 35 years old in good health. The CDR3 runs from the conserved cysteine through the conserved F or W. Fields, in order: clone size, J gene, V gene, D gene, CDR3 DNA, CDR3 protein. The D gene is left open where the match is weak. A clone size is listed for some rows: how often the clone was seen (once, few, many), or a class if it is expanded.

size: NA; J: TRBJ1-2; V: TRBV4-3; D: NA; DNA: TGCGCCAGCAGCCAAGCCAGCGGCGCAGCCTTCACCTTC; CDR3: CASSQASGAAFTF
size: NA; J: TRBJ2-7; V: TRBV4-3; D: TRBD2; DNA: TGCGCCAGCAGCCAGGGGGCTAGCGGGAACTACGAGCAGTACTTC; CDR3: CASSQGASGNYEQYF
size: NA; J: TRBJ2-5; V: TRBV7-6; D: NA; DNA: TGTGCCAGCAGGCCCGAGTCGGAAGAGACCCAGTACTTC; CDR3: CASRPESEETQYF
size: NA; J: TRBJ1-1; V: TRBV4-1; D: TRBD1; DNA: TGCGCCAGCAGCCTGACAGGGGGCGATGTAGGGAACACTGAAGCTTTCTTT; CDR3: CASSLTGGDVGNTEAFF
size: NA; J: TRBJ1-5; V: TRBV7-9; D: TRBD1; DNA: TGTGCCAGCAGCTTAGGTCAGGGGGATCAGCCCCAGCATTTT; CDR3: CASSLGQGDQPQHF
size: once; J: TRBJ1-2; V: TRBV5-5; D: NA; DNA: TGTGCCAGCAGCTCTACAGGTGCCTCTAACTATGGCTACACCTTC; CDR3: CASSSTGASNYGYTF
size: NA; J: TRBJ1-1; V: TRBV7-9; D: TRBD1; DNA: TGTGCCAGCAGCTTAGGGGGAGAGACAGGGACCACTGAAGCTTTCTTT; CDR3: CASSLGGETGTTEAFF
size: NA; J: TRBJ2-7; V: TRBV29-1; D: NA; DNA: TGCAGCGTTGAAATTCGGGGGCGAGGCTACGAGCAGTACTTC; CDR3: CSVEIRGRGYEQYF
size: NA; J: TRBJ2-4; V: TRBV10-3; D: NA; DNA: TGTGCCATCAGGGCTCAGGCTGACGGCGGAAACATTCAGTACTTC; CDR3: CAIRAQADGGNIQYF
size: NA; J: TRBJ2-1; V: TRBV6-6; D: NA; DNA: TGTGCCAGCTCCACCGTAAGGGCCCACGAAGGTGAGCAGTTCTTC; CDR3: CASSTVRAHEGEQFF
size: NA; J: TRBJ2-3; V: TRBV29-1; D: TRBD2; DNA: TGCAGCGTCAGAAAGGCTAGCGGGAGCACAGATACGCAGTATTTT; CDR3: CSVRKASGSTDTQYF
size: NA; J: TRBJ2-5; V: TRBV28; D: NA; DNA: TGTGCCAGCAGTTTAAGGTCCCAAGAGACCCAGTACTTC; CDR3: CASSLRSQETQYF
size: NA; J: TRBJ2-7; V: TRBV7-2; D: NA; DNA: TGTGCCAGCAGCTTGTCGGGGGCGTGGCAGTACTTC; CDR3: CASSLSGAWQYF
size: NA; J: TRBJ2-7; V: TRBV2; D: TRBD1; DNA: TGTGCCAGCAGTCGCGACAGGGGGGAGGACTCCTACGAGCAGTACTTC; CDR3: CASSRDRGEDSYEQYF
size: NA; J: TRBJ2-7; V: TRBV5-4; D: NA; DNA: TGTGCCAGCAGCCAATATACGGACAGTTACGAGCAGTACTTC; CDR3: CASSQYTDSYEQYF
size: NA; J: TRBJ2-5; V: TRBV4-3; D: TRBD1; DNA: TGCGCCAGCAGCCAACAACAGGGGGCCGAGACCCAGTACTTC; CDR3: CASSQQQGAETQYF
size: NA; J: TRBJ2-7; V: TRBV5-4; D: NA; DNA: TGTGCCAGCAGCCCGTTAGCAGGGGCCTACGAGCAGTACTTC; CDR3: CASSPLAGAYEQYF
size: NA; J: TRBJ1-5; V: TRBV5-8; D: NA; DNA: TGTGCCAGCGGGATCGATCAGCCCCAGCATTTT; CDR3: CASGIDQPQHF
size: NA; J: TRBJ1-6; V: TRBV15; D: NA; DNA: TGTGCCACCAGCAGAGACGGCCCGTATAATTCACCCCTCCACTTT; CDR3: CATSRDGPYNSPLHF
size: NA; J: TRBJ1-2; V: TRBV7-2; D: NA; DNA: TGTGCCAGCAGCGAGGGTTCCTATGGCTACACCTTC; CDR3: CASSEGSYGYTF
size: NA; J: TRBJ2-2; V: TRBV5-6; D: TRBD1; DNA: TGTGCCAGCAGCTTGCTCCTGACAGGGGGCTCGACCGGGGAGCTGTTTTTT; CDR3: CASSLLLTGGSTGELFF
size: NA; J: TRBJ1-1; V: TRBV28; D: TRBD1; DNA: TGTGCCAGCAGTTCCACCCGGGACAGCTGGAGCACTGAAGCTTTCTTT; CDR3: CASSSTRDSWSTEAFF
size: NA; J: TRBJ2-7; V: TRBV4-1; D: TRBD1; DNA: TGCGCCAGCAGCCACCGACAGGGGGCAGGTTACGAGCAGTACTTC; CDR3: CASSHRQGAGYEQYF
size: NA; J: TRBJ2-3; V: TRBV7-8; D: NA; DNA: TGTGCCAGCAGCTTAGGCGGGGTGAGCACAGATACGCAGTATTTT; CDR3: CASSLGGVSTDTQYF
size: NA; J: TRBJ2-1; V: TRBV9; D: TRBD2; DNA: TGTGCCAGCAGCACTAGCCCCAAACTAGCGGGAGGAACGAATGAGCAGTTCTTC; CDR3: CASSTSPKLAGGTNEQFF
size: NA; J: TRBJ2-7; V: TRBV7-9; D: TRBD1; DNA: TGTGCCAGCAGCATGACAGGGGTCCACGAGCAGTACTTC; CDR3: CASSMTGVHEQYF
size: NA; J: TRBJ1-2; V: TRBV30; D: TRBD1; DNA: TGTGCCTGGGGCAGGGTGGGACAGTTTATCTATGGCTACACCTTC; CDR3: CAWGRVGQFIYGYTF
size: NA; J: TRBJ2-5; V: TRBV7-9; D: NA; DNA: TGTGCCAGCAGCTCCAAAGGGGTTTTGGAGACCCAGTACTTC; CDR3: CASSSKGVLETQYF
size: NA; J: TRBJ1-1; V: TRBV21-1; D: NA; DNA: TGTGCCAGCAGCAAACTGGGGATGAACACTGAAGCTTTCTTT; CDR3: CASSKLGMNTEAFF
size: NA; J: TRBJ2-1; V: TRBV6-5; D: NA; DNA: TGTGCCAGCAGTTACTCTGGGCGTCCCAATGAGCAGTTCTTC; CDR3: CASSYSGRPNEQFF
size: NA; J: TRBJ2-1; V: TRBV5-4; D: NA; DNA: TGTGCCAGCAGCCACCCTTGGGAGAATGAGCAGTTCTTC; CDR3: CASSHPWENEQFF
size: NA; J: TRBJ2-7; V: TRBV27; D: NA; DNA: TGTGCCAGCAGTTTAATAGGAGAAGCCTACGAGCAGTACTTC; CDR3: CASSLIGEAYEQYF
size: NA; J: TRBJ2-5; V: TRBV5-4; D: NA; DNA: TGTGCCAGCAGCTTGGTGGGGGGGCCCGAGACCCAGTACTTC; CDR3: CASSLVGGPETQYF
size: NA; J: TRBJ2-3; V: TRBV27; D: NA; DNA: TGTGCCAGCACCCCAGGCTGGTTCACAGATACGCAGTATTTT; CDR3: CASTPGWFTDTQYF
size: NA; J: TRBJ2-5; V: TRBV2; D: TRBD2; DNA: TGTGCCAGCAGTGGACTTGGGGGGGAAGAGACCCAGTACTTC; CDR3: CASSGLGGEETQYF
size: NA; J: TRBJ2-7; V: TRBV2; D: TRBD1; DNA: TGTGCCAGCAGTGAAGGACAGGGTGGGTACGAGCAGTACTTC; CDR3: CASSEGQGGYEQYF
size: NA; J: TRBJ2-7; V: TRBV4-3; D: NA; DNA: TGCGCCAGCAGCCAAGAGGACACCCCGTCCTGGGAGCAGTACTTC; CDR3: CASSQEDTPSWEQYF
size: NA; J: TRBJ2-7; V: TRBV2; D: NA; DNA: TGTGCCAGCTATTTAGCGGAGACCTACGAGCAGTACTTC; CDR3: CASYLAETYEQYF
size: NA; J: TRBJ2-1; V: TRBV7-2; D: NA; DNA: TGTGCCAGCAGCGACGACGTAACGACAGCCTACAATGAGCAGTTCTTC; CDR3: CASSDDVTTAYNEQFF
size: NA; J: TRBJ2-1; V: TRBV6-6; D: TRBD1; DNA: TGTGCCAGCAGAGAGGGACAGGGGGCTTACAATGAGCAGTTCTTC; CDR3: CASREGQGAYNEQFF
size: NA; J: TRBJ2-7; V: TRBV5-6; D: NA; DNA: TGTGCCAGCAGCTTGGCATCGGGCGTTGAGCAGTACTTC; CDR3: CASSLASGVEQYF
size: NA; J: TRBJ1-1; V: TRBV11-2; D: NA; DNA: TGTGCCAGCAGCCGAGGGGACACTGAAGCTTTCTTT; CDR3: CASSRGDTEAFF
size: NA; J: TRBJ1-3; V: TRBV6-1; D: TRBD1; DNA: TGTGCCAGCAGATTACAGGGGGCATCTGGAAACACCATATATTTT; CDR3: CASRLQGASGNTIYF
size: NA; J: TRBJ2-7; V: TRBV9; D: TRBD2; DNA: TGTGCCAGCAGCGCCGGGACTAGCGGGACCTACGAGCAGTACTTC; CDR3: CASSAGTSGTYEQYF
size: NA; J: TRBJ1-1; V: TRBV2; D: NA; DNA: TGTGCCAGCCGAGACGGGACTTCCGTCATGAACACTGAAGCTTTCTTT; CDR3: CASRDGTSVMNTEAFF
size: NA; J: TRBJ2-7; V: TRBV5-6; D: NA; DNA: TGTGCCAGCAGCTTGGGACTTACCTACGAGCAGTACTTC; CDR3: CASSLGLTYEQYF
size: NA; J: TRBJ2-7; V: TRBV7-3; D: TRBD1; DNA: TGTGCCAGCAGCTTAACAGGGGGCGACTACGAGCAGTACTTC; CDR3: CASSLTGGDYEQYF
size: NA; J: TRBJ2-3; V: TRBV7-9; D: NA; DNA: TGTGCCAGCACCCCAGGGCGGCGGGACACAGATACGCAGTATTTT; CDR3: CASTPGRRDTDTQYF
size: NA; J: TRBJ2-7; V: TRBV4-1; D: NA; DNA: TGCGCCAGCAGCCAAGCCCAGCCGTACGAGCAGTACTTC; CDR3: CASSQAQPYEQYF